One and the same sample provided the 6 T cell receptor beta chains below, sequenced in a study of blood T cell repertoires in COVID-19. This table comes from immunoSEQ multiplex PCR, and its TCRdb copy is limited to in-frame clones, with some not included. The sample yields approximately 82,000 clones, 82% seen once. The material sequenced was peripheral blood. These receptors all stem from a man aged 45-65 years with active or convalescent COVID-19.

This clone has a handful of counts. The gene calls are TRBV19 and TRBJ1-5; 7 nucleotides agree with TRBD1. V lost 5 bases, J lost 3 bases, and 7 bases stayed unmatched. The CDR3 totals 15 residues. Germline V gene lookup returns CDR1 LNHDA and CDR2 SQIVND (reference sequence). Here the CDR3 reads CASSGTDRYNQPQHF. The CDR3 nucleotides read TGTGCCAGTAGTGGGACGGACAGGTACAATCAGCCCCAGCATTTT.

The chain couples TRBV2 to TRBJ2-6; TRBD1 matches 9 bases. CDR1 is SNHLY, CDR2 FYNNEI, per germline. V was pared by 6 bases and J by 4 bases, with 7 bases of the junction left unmatched. This CDR3 region has 16 residues. The CDR3 protein is CASRPGTGIGANVLTF. The CDR3 bases are TGTGCCAGCAGACCGGGGACAGGGATAGGGGCCAACGTCCTGACTTTC. The whole variable domain, remainder taken from reference TRBV2 and TRBJ2-6, is EPEVTQTPSHQVTQMGQEVILRCVPISNHLYFYWYRQILGQKVEFLVSFYNNEISEKSEIFDDQFSVERPDGSNFTLKIRSTKLEDSAMYFCASRPGTGIGANVLTFGAGSRLTVL.

CDR3 sequence reads: CASSRTGVKTQYF. In DNA, the CDR3 is TGTGCCAGCAGCCGGACAGGGGTGAAGACCCAGTACTTC. The rearrangement links TRBV12-3 or TRBV12-4 to TRBJ2-5; 9 bases map to TRBD1. CDR3 length equals 13 residues. V shed 6 bases and J 6 bases; nucleotides not matched to a gene: 5.

V is TRBV19 and J is TRBJ1-1; 7 nucleotides agree with TRBD1. CDR1 LNHDA and CDR2 SQIVND come from the germline V gene (reference sequence). CDR3 length: 14 amino acids. Trimming at V came to 5 bases and at J to 2 bases, leaving 5 bases not matched to a gene. CDR3 sequence reads: CASSRDSLNTEAFF. The DNA of the CDR3 is TGTGCCAGTAGTCGGGACAGCCTCAACACTGAAGCTTTCTTT.

This sequence joins TRBV30 and TRBJ2-3, with a tentative D call TRBD2 (7 bases). CDR1 is GTSNPN and CDR2 is SVGIG in the germline V gene (reference sequence). The CDR3 sequence is 16 residues long. V was clipped by 4 bases and J by 4 bases, with 21 bases between them. CDR3: CAWNARRGGPADTQYF. DNA for the CDR3: TGTGCCTGGAATGCGAGGAGGGGGGGGCCGGCAGATACGCAGTATTTT.

The CDR3 DNA reads as TGCGCCAGCAGCTTGGTCGCAGAGGAAGATACGCAGTATTTT. Translating gives CASSLVAEEDTQYF. This chain links TRBV5-1 with TRBJ2-3; D ambiguous. This CDR3 is 14 amino acids long. Germline values: CDR1 SGHRS, CDR2 YFSETQ. Trimming removed 0 bases at V and 5 bases at J, with 10 bases between.